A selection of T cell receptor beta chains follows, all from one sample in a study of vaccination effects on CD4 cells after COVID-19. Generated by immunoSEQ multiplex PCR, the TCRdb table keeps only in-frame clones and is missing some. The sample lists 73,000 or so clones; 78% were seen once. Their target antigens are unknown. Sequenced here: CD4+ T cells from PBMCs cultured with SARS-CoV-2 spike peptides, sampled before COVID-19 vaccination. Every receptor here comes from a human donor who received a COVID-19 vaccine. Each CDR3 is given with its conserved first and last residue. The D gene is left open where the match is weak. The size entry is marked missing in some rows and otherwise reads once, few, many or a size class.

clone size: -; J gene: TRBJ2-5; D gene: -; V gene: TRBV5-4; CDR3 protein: CASSLGRQETQYF; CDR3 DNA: TGTGCCAGCAGCCTGGGACGCCAAGAGACCCAGTACTTC
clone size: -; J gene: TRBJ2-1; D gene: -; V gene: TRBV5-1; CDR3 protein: CASSLVTAWNEQFF; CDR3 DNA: TGCGCCAGCAGCTTGGTTACCGCTTGGAATGAGCAGTTCTTC
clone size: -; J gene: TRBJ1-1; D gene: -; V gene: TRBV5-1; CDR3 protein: CASSLDVRNTEAFF; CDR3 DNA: TGCGCCAGCAGCTTGGATGTTCGGAACACTGAAGCTTTCTTT
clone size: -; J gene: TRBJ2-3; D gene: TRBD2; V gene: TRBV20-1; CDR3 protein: CSASSGGTDTQYF; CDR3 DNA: TGCAGTGCTAGTTCCGGGGGGACAGATACGCAGTATTTT
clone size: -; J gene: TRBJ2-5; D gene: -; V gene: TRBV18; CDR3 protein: CASSPGLSETQYF; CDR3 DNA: TGTGCCAGCTCACCAGGGTTATCTGAGACCCAGTACTTC
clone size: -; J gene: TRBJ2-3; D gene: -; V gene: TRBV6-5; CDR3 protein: CASSSGLKPADTQYF; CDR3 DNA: TGTGCCAGCAGTTCGGGCCTGAAACCCGCAGATACGCAGTATTTT
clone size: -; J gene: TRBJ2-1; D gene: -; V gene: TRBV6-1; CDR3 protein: CASSEIRTPGYNEQFF; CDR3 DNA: TGTGCCAGCAGTGAAATTAGGACCCCAGGCTACAATGAGCAGTTCTTC
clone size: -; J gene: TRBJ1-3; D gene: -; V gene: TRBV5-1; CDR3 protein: CASSLEGPGLYGNTIYF; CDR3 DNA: TGCGCCAGCAGCTTGGAGGGGCCAGGGCTGTACGGAAACACCATATATTTT
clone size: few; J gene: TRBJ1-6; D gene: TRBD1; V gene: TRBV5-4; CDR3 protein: CASSGGTGKDLASPLHF; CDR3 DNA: TGTGCCAGCAGCGGCGGGACAGGGAAAGATCTTGCTTCACCCCTCCACTTT
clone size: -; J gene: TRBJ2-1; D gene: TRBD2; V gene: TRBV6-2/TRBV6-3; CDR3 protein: CASSFPASGGSYNEQFF; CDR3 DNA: TGTGCCAGCAGTTTTCCGGCTAGCGGGGGGTCATACAATGAGCAGTTCTTC
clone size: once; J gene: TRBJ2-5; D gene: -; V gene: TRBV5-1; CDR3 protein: CASSFQGLEETQYF; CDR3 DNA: TGCGCCAGCAGCTTTCAGGGTTTAGAAGAGACCCAGTACTTC
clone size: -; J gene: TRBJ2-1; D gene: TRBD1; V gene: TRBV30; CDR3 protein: CAWSPTGGPYNEQFF; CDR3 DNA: TGTGCCTGGAGTCCGACAGGGGGCCCCTACAATGAGCAGTTCTTC
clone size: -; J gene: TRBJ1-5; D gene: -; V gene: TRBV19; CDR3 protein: CASSRSGEQPQHF; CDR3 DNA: TGTGCCAGTAGCAGGTCAGGGGAACAGCCCCAGCATTTT
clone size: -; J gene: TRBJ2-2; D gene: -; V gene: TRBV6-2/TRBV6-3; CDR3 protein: CASSSSAPNTGELFF; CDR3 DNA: TGTGCCAGCAGTTCCTCGGCCCCGAACACCGGGGAGCTGTTTTTT
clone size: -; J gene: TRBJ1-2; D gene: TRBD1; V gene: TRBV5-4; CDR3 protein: CASSGAGTANYGYTF; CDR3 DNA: TGTGCCAGCAGCGGCGCCGGGACAGCTAACTATGGCTACACCTTC
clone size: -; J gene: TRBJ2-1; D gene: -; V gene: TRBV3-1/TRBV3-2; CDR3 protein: CASSSFQDFPNNEQFF; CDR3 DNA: TGTGCCAGCAGCTCGTTCCAGGACTTTCCAAACAATGAGCAGTTCTTC